This T cell receptor (beta chain) was identified in a study of shared clonotypes between healthy human individuals. Notes on the study in general: Rarefaction showed sorted-subset sequencing was incomplete despite large depth.

The CDR3 runs 19 residues. The V segment lost 5 bases and the J segment 4 bases; nucleotides outside the gene matches: 17. Germline lookup yields CDR1 PRHDT and CDR2 FYEKMQ (reference sequence). Sequencing was performed with immunoSEQ multiplex PCR; in TCRdb, only in-frame clones are kept and a portion is missing. The sample contains 2,500,000 or so clones, about 92% of which appear only once. With respect to this clone: Antigen: not known.

The source of this sequence is a man aged 18 to 30 in good health. The chain recombines TRBV13 with TRBJ2-6, with 7 bases aligning to TRBD1. Sequencing was done on a sample of naive CD4+ T cells sorted from blood. Subset in this sample: CD45RA+ positively selected. CDR3 sequence (DNA): TGTGCCAGCAGCCTATCCCCCTGGGACCCCAGGGGGGGGGCCAACGTCCTGACTTTC. Its translation is CASSLSPWDPRGGANVLTF.